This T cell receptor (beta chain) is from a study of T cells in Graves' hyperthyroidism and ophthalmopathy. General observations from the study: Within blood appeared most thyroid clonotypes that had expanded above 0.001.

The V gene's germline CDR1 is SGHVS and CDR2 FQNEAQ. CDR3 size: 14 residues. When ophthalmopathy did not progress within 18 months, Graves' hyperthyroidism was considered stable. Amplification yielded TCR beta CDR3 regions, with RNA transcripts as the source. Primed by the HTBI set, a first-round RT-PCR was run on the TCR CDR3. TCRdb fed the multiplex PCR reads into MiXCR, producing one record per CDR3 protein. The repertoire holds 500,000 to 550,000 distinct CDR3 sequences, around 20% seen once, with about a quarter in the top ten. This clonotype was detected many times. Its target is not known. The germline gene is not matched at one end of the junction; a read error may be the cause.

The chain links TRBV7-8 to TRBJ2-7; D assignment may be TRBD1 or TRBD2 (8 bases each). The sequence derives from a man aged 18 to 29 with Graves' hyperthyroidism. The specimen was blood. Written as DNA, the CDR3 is TGTGCCAGCAGCCCAACGGGGCAGGGGGCGCGGGGGGACTTC. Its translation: CASSPTGQGARGDF.